The 4 T cell receptor beta chains reported below all come from one sample, sequenced in a study of T-cell memory formation after mild COVID-19. TCRdb processed the 5' RACE reads anew with MiXCR; each CDR3 protein has one entry. This table has approximately 350,000 distinct CDR3 sequences, 13% to 15% appearing once. Sequenced: PBMCs or a T cell subset sorted from them (not recorded which). These receptors all stem from a man aged 18 to 29 who had mild COVID-19 (a few samples of this study predate the infection). Cell type and time point are not known.

The rearrangement uses TRBV2 and TRBJ1-1, with D possibly matching TRBD1 (5 bases). The germline V gene encodes CDR1 SNHLY and CDR2 FYNNEI. The CDR3 extends over 13 amino acids. V was pared by 6 bases and J by 6 bases, with 14 bases between. This CDR3 is CASSRRAPAEAFF. In DNA form, the CDR3 reads TGTGCCAGCAGCCGCAGGGCGCCCGCTGAAGCTTTCTTT.

This clonotype turned up a few times. The chain joins TRBV7-2 to TRBJ2-5, with D hard to call. V lost 3 bases to trimming and J lost 2 bases, with 13 bases between them. Germline V CDR1 and CDR2: SGHTA, FQGNSA. The CDR3 contains 15 residues. The CDR3 reads CASSLRPLRQETQYF. For the CDR3, the DNA is TGTGCCAGCAGCTTGCGCCCCTTGAGGCAAGAGACCCAGTACTTC.

At least ten counts were recorded for this clonotype. The rearrangement uses TRBV11-2 and TRBJ2-4; TRBD2 might be the D (5 bases). Looked up from germline, CDR1 is SGHAT and CDR2 is FQNNGV. Trimming stripped 1 base from V and 6 bases from J, with 10 bases between. The CDR3 extends over 14 amino acids. This CDR3 is CASSLGAVGNIQYF. The CDR3 DNA reads as TGTGCCAGCAGCTTAGGAGCGGTAGGAAACATTCAGTACTTC.

This chain uses TRBV6-4 with TRBJ2-2, with 8 bases matching TRBD1. After removal of 0 bases from V and 0 bases from J, the junction contained 3 bases not matched to a gene. Germline V gene sequence: CDR1 MRHNA, CDR2 SNTAGT. The CDR3 covers 17 residues. CDR3 coding DNA: TGTGCCAGCAGTGACTCATCAGGGGGCGCGAACACCGGGGAGCTGTTTTTT. It specifies CASSDSSGGANTGELFF.